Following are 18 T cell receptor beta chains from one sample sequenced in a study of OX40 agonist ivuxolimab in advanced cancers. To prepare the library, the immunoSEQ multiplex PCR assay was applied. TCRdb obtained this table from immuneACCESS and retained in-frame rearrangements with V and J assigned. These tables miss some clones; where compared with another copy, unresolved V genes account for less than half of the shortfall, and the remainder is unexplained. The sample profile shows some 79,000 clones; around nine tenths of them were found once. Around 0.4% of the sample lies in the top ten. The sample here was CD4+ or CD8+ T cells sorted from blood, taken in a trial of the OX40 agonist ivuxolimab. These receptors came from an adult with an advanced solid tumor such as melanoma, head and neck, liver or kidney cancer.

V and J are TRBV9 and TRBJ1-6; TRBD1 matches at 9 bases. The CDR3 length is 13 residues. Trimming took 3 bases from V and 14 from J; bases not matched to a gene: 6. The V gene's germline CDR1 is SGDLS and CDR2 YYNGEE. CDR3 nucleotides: TGTGCCAGCAGCGACTTGGACAGGGGATCCCTCCACTTT. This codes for CASSDLDRGSLHF.

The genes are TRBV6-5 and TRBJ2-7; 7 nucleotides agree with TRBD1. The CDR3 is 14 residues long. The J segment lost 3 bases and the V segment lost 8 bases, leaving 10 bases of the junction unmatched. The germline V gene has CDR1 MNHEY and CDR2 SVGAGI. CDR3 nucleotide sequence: TGTGCCAGCTCCCGGGACAGTGGATTCTACGAGCAGTACTTC. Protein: CASSRDSGFYEQYF.

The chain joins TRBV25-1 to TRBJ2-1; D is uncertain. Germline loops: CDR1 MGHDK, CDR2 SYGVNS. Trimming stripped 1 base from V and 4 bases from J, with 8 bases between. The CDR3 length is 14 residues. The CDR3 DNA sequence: TGTGCCAGCAGTGAATCCCCCTTTTACAATGAGCAGTTCTTC. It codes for CASSESPFYNEQFF.

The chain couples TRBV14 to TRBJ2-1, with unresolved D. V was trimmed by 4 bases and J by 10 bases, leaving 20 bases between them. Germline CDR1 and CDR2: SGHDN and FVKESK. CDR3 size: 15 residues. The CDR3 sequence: CASSRTTGARVEQFF. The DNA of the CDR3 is TGTGCCAGCAGCCGGACGACGGGCGCCCGTGTCGAGCAGTTCTTC. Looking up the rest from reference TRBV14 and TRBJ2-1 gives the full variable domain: EAGVTQFPSHSVIEKGQTVTLRCDPISGHDNLYWYRRVMGKEIKFLLHFVKESKQDESGMPNNRFLAERTGGTYSTLKVQPAELEDSGVYFCASSRTTGARVEQFFGPGTRLTVL.

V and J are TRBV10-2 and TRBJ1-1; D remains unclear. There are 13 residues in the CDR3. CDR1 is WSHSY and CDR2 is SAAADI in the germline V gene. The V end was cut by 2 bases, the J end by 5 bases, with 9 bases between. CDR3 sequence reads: CASSEQQSTEAFF. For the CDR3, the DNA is TGCGCCAGCAGTGAGCAACAGTCTACTGAAGCTTTCTTT.

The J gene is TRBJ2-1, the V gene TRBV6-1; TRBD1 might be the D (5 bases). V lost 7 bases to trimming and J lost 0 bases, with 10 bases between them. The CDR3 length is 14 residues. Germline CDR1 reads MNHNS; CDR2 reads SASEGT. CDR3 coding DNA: TGTGCCAGCATCCCTGACAGCTCCTACAATGAGCAGTTCTTC. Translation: CASIPDSSYNEQFF.

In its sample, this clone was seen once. The CDR3 region has the DNA TGTGCCAGCAGTCGGGGGGACGGGACCTCTGGAAACACCATATATTTT. Translated: CASSRGDGTSGNTIYF. The chain couples TRBV27 to TRBJ1-3; weak D call: TRBD1 (5 bases). The CDR3 has 16 residues. Germline CDR1 reads MNHEY; CDR2 reads SMNVEV (reference sequence). The V gene lost 5 bases and the J gene lost 0 bases, with 14 bases spanning the gap.

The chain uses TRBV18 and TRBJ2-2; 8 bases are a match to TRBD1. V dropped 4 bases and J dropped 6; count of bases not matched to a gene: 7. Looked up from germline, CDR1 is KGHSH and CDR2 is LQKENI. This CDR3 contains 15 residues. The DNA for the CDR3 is TGTGCCAGCTCACTCGGACAGGGCTCGGCCGGGGAGCTGTTTTTT. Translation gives CASSLGQGSAGELFF.

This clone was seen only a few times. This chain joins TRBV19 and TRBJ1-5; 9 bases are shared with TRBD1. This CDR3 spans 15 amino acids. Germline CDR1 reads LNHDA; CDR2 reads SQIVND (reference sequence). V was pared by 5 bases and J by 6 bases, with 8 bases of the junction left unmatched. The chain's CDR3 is CASSAPGTGSQPQHF. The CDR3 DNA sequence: TGTGCCAGTAGTGCACCCGGGACAGGGAGTCAGCCCCAGCATTTT.

CDR3 amino acids: CAISTRGTAYEQYF. The CDR3 nucleotides are TGTGCCATCAGTACCCGGGGCACCGCCTACGAGCAGTACTTC. J is TRBJ2-7 and V is TRBV10-3, with D perhaps being TRBD1 or TRBD2 (5 bases each). The V and J ends lost 5 bases and 2 bases respectively, with 13 bases between them. Per the germline V gene, CDR1 is ENHRY and CDR2 is SYGVKD. This CDR3 region has 14 residues.

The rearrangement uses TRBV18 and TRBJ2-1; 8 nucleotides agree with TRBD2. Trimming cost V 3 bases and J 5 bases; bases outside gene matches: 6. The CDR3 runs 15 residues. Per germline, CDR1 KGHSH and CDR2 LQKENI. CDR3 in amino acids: CASSPQREYNNEQFF. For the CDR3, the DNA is TGTGCCAGCTCACCCCAGCGGGAGTATAACAATGAGCAGTTCTTC.

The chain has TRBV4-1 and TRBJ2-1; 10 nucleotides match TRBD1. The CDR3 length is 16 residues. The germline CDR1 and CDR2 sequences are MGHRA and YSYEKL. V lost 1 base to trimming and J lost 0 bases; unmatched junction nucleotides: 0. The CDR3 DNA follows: TGCGCCAGCAGCCAAGGGACAGGGGGCTCCTACAATGAGCAGTTCTTC. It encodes CASSQGTGGSYNEQFF.

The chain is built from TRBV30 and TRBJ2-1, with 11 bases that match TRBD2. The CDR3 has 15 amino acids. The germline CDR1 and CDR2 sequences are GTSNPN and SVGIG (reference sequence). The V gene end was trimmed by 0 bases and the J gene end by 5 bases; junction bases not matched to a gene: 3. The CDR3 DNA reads TGTGCCTGGAGTGTACAACTAGCGGGGGACAATGAGCAGTTCTTC. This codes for CAWSVQLAGDNEQFF.

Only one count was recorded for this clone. The CDR3 here is CASSYGRDLNQPQHF. For the CDR3, the DNA is TGTGCCAGCAGTTACGGAAGGGATCTGAATCAGCCCCAGCATTTT. The rearrangement uses TRBV6-5 and TRBJ1-5; D not certain. This CDR3 comprises 15 residues. Germline lookup yields CDR1 MNHEY and CDR2 SVGAGI. Trimming removed 2 bases at V and 4 bases at J, with 12 bases between.

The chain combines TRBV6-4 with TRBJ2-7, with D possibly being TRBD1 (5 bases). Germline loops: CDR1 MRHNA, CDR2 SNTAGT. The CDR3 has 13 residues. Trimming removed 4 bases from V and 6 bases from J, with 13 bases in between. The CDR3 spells CASSVQGESEQYF. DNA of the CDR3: TGTGCCAGCAGTGTCCAGGGTGAAAGCGAGCAGTACTTC.

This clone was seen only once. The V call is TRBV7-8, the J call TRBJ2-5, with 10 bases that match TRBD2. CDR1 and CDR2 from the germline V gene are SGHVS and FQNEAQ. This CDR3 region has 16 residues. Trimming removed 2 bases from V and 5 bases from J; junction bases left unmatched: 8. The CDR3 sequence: CASSLQSLAGEETQYF. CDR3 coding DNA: TGTGCCAGCAGCTTACAGAGCCTAGCGGGAGAGGAGACCCAGTACTTC.

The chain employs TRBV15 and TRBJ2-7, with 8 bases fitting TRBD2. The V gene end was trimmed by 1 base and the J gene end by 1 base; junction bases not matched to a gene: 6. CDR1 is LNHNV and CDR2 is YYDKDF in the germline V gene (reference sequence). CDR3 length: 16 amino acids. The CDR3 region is CATSRVGGRRSYEQYF. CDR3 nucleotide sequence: TGTGCCACCAGCAGAGTCGGCGGGAGGAGGTCCTACGAGCAGTACTTC. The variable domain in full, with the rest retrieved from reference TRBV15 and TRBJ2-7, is DAMVIQNPRYQVTQFGKPVTLSCSQTLNHNVMYWYQQKSSQAPKLLFHYYDKDFNNEADTPDNFQSRRPNTSFCFLDIRSPGLGDTAMYLCATSRVGGRRSYEQYFGPGTRLTVT.

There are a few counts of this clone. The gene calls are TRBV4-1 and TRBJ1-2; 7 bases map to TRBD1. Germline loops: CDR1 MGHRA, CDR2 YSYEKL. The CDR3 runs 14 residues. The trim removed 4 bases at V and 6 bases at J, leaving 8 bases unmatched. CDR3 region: CASSPGQQYNGYTF. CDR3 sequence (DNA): TGCGCCAGCAGCCCGGGACAGCAATACAATGGCTACACCTTC.